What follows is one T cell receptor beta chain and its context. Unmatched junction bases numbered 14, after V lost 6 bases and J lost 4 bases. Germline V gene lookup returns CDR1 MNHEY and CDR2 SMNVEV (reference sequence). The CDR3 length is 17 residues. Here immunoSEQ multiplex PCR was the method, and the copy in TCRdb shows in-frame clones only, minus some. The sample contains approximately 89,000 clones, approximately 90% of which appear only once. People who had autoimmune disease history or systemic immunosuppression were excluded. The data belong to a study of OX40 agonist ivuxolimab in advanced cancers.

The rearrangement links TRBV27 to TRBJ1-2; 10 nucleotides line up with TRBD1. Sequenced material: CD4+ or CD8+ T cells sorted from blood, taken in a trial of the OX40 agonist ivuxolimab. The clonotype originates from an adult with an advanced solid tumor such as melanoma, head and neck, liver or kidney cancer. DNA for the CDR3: TGTGCCAGCAGCTCACGGGGAATCGGGACAGGGGCCTATGGCTACACCTTC. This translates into CASSSRGIGTGAYGYTF.